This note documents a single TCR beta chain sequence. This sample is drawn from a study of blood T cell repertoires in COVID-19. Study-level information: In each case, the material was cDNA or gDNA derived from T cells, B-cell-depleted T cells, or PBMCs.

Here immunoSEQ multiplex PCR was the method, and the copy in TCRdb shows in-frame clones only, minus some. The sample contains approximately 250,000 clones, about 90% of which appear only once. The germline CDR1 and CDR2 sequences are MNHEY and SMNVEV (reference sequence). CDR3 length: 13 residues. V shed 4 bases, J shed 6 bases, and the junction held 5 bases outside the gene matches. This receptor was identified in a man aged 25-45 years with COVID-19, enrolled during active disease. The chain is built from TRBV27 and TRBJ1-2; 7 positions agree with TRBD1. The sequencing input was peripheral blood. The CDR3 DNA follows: TGTGCCAGCAGTTCACAGGGGACGGATGGCTACACCTTC. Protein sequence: CASSSQGTDGYTF.